This T cell receptor beta chain appears in the sequencing data of a study of long-term antiretroviral therapy in people with HIV. A remark on this clone: Its antigen is still unknown.

Study-level results: Dominant in the repertoire at all time points were clones expanded before ART. Control repertoires displayed wider CDR3 length ranges than the HIV repertoires. Blood dating 2004 to 2017 may reflect older ART regimens. For ART adherence, viral resistance and therapy changes, no data were available.

CDR1 is MNHEY, CDR2 SMNVEV, per germline (reference sequence). V was cut by 7 bases and J by 4 bases, with 13 bases left in between. CDR3 length: 13 amino acids. It was version v3.0 of the immunoSEQ assay that was run at survey level. Generated by immunoSEQ multiplex PCR, the TCRdb table keeps only in-frame clones and is missing some. The profile covers around 21,000 clones, with 65% to 90% appearing a single time and about 12% taken by the ten largest. The J gene is TRBJ1-1, the V gene TRBV27; D may be TRBD1 (6 bases). The sequences come from unsorted PBMCs, collected 0.1 years before starting antiretroviral therapy. The sequence derives from a man aged 40-49 years with HIV. The CDR3 DNA reads as TGTGCCAGCAATAAACAGGGAAGCACTGAAGCTTTCTTT. It is translated as CASNKQGSTEAFF.